This T cell receptor (beta chain) emerged from a study of beta chain features in type 1 diabetes. CDR1 is SNHLY, CDR2 FYNNEI, per germline. V was pared by 2 bases and J by 7 bases, with 15 bases between. This CDR3 spans 15 amino acids. cDNA synthesis used the whole RNA isolate, giving expressed TCRB sequences. Only in-frame clones appear in the TCRdb table, and some are missing; sequencing was by immunoSEQ multiplex PCR. The sample holds about 700,000 clones, roughly 12% seen once. Points from the study as a whole: TCRB CDR3s were moderately but significantly shorter in Type 1 diabetes patients in all four CD4+ subsets.

This clone showed up just a few times. Its antigen is as yet unknown. This clonotype originated in a man between 18 and 29 years old with type 1 diabetes. The V call is TRBV2, the J call TRBJ2-4; possible D gene TRBD2, 6 bases. The source material was naive CD4+ T cells from blood. The CDR3 DNA is TGTGCCAGCAGTGAATCGGTAGCAGGGAGGAACATTCAGTACTTC. It codes for CASSESVAGRNIQYF.